The source of this T cell receptor (beta chain) is a study of cytomegalovirus exposure and HLA in healthy donors. The CDR3 length is 14 residues. V shed 0 bases and J shed 4 bases, with 9 bases lying between them. From germline, CDR1 is WSHSY and CDR2 SAAADI. The PCR employed 60 Vbeta primers together with 13 Jbeta primers. TCRdb's table, derived via immunoSEQ multiplex PCR, lists solely in-frame clones and lacks some. The sample yields more than 95,000 clones, about 85% seen once. The study, taken as a whole, reports: CMV serostatus was the sole immune exposure data available.

Comment on this clone: Its specificity is unknown.

The chain has TRBV10-2 and TRBJ1-2; D gene unclear. Source material: PBMCs. This clonotype was obtained from a man younger than 30 in good health and CMV-seropositive. The CDR3 bases are TGCGCCAGCAGTGAGTCCAAATACGGCTATGGCTACACCTTC. Its translation: CASSESKYGYGYTF.